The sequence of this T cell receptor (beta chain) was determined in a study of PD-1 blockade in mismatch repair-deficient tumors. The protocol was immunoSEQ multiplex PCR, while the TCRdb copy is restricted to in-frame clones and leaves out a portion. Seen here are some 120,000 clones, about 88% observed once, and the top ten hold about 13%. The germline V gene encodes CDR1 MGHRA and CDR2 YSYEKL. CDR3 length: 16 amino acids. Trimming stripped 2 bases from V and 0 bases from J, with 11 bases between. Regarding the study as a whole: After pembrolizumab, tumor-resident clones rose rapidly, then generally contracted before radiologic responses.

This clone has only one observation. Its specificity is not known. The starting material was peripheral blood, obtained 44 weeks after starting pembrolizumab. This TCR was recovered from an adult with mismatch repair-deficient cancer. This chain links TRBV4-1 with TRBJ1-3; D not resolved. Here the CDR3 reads CASSQPREISGNTIYF. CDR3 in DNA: TGCGCCAGCAGCCAACCTCGTGAAATCTCTGGAAACACCATATATTTT.